The present T cell receptor beta chain was sequenced within a study of cytomegalovirus exposure and HLA in healthy donors (dated by TCRdb to about 2017). Broadly, across the study: An earlier analysis of 587 of the donors reported about 290 Gb of sequence data and 117 million unique TCR beta sequences from about 179 million T cells. Because of strong linkage in the cohort, four or five DR-DQ haplotypes were treated as single units for association and clustering. About 330 gigabases of sequencing data and roughly 81 million unique TCR sequences made up an early release that covered approximately 650 HLA-typed donors. HLA typing included class I and class II loci at four-digit resolution. A separate validation cohort of 100 to 150 different subjects was used in addition to the roughly 670-subject first cohort. The study combined high-throughput TCR immunosequencing, statistical association of individual TCRs with disease status, and machine learning to predict cytomegalovirus infection status. In a later genetic analysis, genome-wide SNP genotypes for about 65% of the roughly 670 donors were used, and that subset was treated as a discovery cohort. The study was designed to test whether signatures of past pathogen exposure could be identified by cataloging public T cell receptors. In an earlier analysis of roughly 580 of the donors, high-throughput TCR beta sequencing was used to judge whether each TCR beta V gene segment behaved as functional or pseudogenic. The number of typed donors differed by locus: roughly 620-640 for A, B, C, DRB1 and DQB1; approximately 520 for DQA1; some 590 for DPA1; and some 430 for DPB1. Of the roughly 400 genotyped donors, 65% to 90% fell in the genetic ancestry cluster associated with self-reported Caucasian donors. Every discovery cohort repertoire had been produced on one sequencing platform. Donor age, sex, ethnicity and CMV serostatus were compiled alongside the repertoire data. Among a few hundred genotyped donors of the cohort, an average of around 240,000 unique TCR beta nucleotide sequences were sequenced per donor, around 18% of them non-productive. Using immunosequencing, the study profiled T cell repertoires from fewer than 850 subjects and related those repertoires to cytomegalovirus serostatus. Rather than using new phenotypic data, the later analysis identified candidate immune exposures from TCR beta sequences and from how often those sequences occurred across donors. A later analysis re-analyzed previously published TCR beta repertoires from 666 donors and added high-resolution HLA genotyping to study TCR occurrence patterns.

The CDR3 has 14 amino acids, counting the end cysteine and phenylalanine. Of the read, only the CDR3 DNA is kept; its 42 bases are in frame from base 1. Trimming costs V 5 bases and J 5 bases, and their ends lie 16 bases apart. Taken from the germline V gene (reference sequence), the CDR1 and CDR2 loops are LNHDA and SQIVND. What the research found in general, with its limitations: In a later analysis, some 17,000 TCR beta sequences were associated with specific HLA alleles at a false discovery rate of 0.05. In a later genetic analysis, fewer N-insertions in productive TCRs were reported among donors in an Asian-associated ancestry cluster than the roughly 710-donor mean. Strong co-occurrence of HLA alleles, especially DR and DQ, made assigning TCR associations to individual alleles difficult. Because some donors lacked HLA typing at each locus, the association tests relied only on the typed subset. A further reported finding was that TCR beta sequences accurately predicted the HLA-A and HLA-B alleles for most subjects in the first cohort. A cluster of highly shared sequence variants was judged likely to represent a technical artifact of the sequencing pipeline. Because counts were too low, more than 15 rarely observed V segments, including chromosome 9 orphons, were left out of the earlier analysis of approximately 500 of the donors. In a later analysis, HLA-associated TCR beta chains showed more clonal expansion and lower generation probabilities than non-associated chains that were equally common. A later analysis found that TCR association rates varied across HLA loci, with DRB1 alleles showing the most associated TCRs and HLA-C alleles the fewest. Linkage disequilibrium might explain the correlated functional status among segregating V segments, but an unknown experimental factor could not be excluded. Broadly in line with IMGT annotations, most TCR beta V segments showed up in productive rearrangements about 87% or about 30% of the time in an earlier analysis of 587 of the donors. In vitro tests confirmed that a few of the cytomegalovirus-associated TCR beta chains recognize cytomegalovirus antigens. According to a later analysis, most CMV-associated TCR beta chains appeared to be HLA-restricted, and the HLA associations seemed to be driven largely by CMV exposure. Sequencing depth was assumed to be roughly uniform across donors in the presence/absence analyses, though that assumption may not hold. An association between a missense DCLRE1C variant and V-gene and J-gene trimming of TCR beta chains was found in a later genetic analysis and replicated in an independent cohort. Several of the top co-occurrence clusters appeared to be linked to parvovirus B19, influenza, CMV and Epstein-Barr virus, according to a later analysis. Across donors, most TCR sequences were observed very rarely, whereas some public TCRs were present in many individuals. Because the 87-base-pair reads could not distinguish some IMGT-functional V segments, including TRBV6-2 and TRBV6-3, those segments were excluded. Cytomegalovirus status was reported to be diagnosed by the classifier with high specificity and sensitivity in both the original and validation cohorts. A total of 164 TCR beta chains were listed by the study as associated with cytomegalovirus. This cohort had only TCR beta chains sequenced, and the lack of alpha or paired-chain data limited which features could be detected. The only immune exposure information available for the cohort was CMV serostatus. According to the authors, the approach could potentially be generalized to other disease states and immunological phenotypes.

The library was generated by the immunoSEQ multiplex PCR assay. A mixture of 60 forward primers for TCR Vbeta segments and 13 reverse primers for TCR Jbeta segments was used in the multiplex PCR. The CDR3 region of rearranged TCR beta genes was amplified from genomic DNA with a multiplex PCR assay. On the Illumina HiSeq System, the amplified TCR beta libraries were sequenced as 87-base-pair reads. Per the authors' processing: In a later analysis, tens of millions of unique TCR beta chains were counted across the 666 repertoires, and approximately 11 million of these chains were shared by at least two donors. Raw reads were error-corrected and collapsed into unique sequences by a nearest-neighbor algorithm in which closely related sequences were merged to remove PCR and sequencing errors. Alignment of CDR3 sequences to IMGT reference sequences was used to assign V, D and J gene segments. For a sequence to be retained, a match of at least six nucleotides to both a V gene segment and a J gene segment was required. A rearrangement counted as productive if the CDR3 had no stop codons and remained in frame with V and J, and every other rearrangement counted as non-productive. CDR3 was defined according to IMGT convention as the region running from the second conserved V-encoded cysteine to the conserved J-encoded phenylalanine. In an earlier analysis of around 540 of the donors, sequences lacking an unambiguous match to a single V gene segment were excluded. In an earlier analysis of approximately 610 of the donors, V segments were called functional above 56.7% productive rearrangements and were called segregating when the between-donor standard deviation exceeded 5%. A statistical classification framework was developed to diagnose cytomegalovirus status using the catalog of TCR beta chain sequences. In a later analysis, V and J genes were assigned by comparing TCR nucleotide sequences against IMGT/GENE-DB human TR gene sequences. In a later analysis, CDR3 sequences and most-parsimonious VDJ recombination scenarios were assigned using the TCRdist pipeline. A later analysis defined each TCR beta chain by its CDR3 amino acid sequence plus V-gene family, and excluded reads lacking a unique V-gene family. A later analysis removed several hundred highly shared, low-generation-probability nucleotide sequences to deal with suspected cross-contamination and a sequencing artifact. In a later analysis, a clonal expansion index was calculated for each public chain from normalized within-repertoire ranks of inferred template counts. A later analysis computed generation probabilities with a VDJ recombination model fitted to out-of-frame rearrangements, and checked the results against IGoR. Hypergeometric tests were used in a later analysis to score TCR-TCR, TCR-HLA and TCR-CMV co-occurrence, with a repertoire-size bias correction applied to the TCR pairs. In a later analysis, false discovery rates were estimated by permuting HLA or CMV assignments 20 times. In a later analysis, co-occurring TCRs were grouped with DBSCAN, and TCRdist sequence similarity was added when clustering was performed within HLA-allele-positive subsets. Repertoires with fewer than 30,000 or more than 120,000 public chains, plus five repertoires with anomalous nucleotide sharing, were excluded from co-occurrence clustering. TCRdb retrieved this table from immuneACCESS and kept in-frame rearrangements only. Not all clones are present; in checked studies, unresolved V genes account for under half, and no reason is known for the remainder. The V and J calls and clone size are taken from that table; D and trimming were inferred from the DNA. In all, the sample holds roughly 150,000 clones, and about four fifths of those were seen once. The ten largest clones take up roughly 1% of the sample.

The cohort consisted of 666 healthy bone marrow donors. At the time of sampling, every cohort member was nominally healthy, though immune exposures that went unrecorded were likely present. The donor was CMV seronegative and belonged to the group of 352 seronegative cohort members. A peripheral blood sample was collected from each donor, and TCR beta sequencing was performed on peripheral blood mononuclear cells. Genomic DNA was extracted from the blood cell samples with the Qiagen DNeasy Blood Extraction Kit. Worth noting for this clone: Its antigen is still unknown. Per-base quality was not reported, and no clone a single base away is much larger than it.

Specimen: PBMCs. The chain couples TRBV19 to TRBJ2-7; D gene: possibly TRBD1, on 6 matching bases. The sequence was obtained from a man between 25 and 39 years old in good health and CMV-seronegative. The bases are TGTGCCAGTAGTTCTTGGGACACGGACGACGAGCAGTACTTC. This codes for CASSSWDTDDEQYF. This CDR3, with the reference TRBV19 and TRBJ2-7 proteins standing in past its ends, gives the full variable domain DGGITQSPKYLFRKEGQNVTLSCEQNLNHDAMYWYRQDPGQGLRLIYYSQIVNDFQKGDIAEGYSVSREKKESFPLTVTSAQKNPTAFYLCASSSWDTDDEQYFGPGTRLTVT.